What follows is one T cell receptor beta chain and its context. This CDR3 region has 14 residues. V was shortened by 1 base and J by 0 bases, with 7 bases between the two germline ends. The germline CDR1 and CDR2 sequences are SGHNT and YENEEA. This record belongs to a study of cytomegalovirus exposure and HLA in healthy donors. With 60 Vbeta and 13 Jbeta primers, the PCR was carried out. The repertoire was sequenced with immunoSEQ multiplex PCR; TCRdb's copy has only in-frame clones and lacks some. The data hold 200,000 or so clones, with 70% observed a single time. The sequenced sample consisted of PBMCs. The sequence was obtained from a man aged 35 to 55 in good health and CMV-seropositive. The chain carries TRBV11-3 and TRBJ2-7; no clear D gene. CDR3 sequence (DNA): TGTGCCAGCAGCTTAGTTGGCAGCTCCTACGAGCAGTACTTC. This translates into CASSLVGSSYEQYF. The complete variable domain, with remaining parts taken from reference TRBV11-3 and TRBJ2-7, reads EAGVVQSPRYKIIEKKQPVAFWCNPISGHNTLYWYLQNLGQGPELLIRYENEEAVDDSQLPKDRFSAERLKGVDSTLKIQPAELGDSAVYLCASSLVGSSYEQYFGPGTRLTVT.